The rows below give T cell receptor beta chains drawn from one sample of a study of radiotherapy plus CTLA-4 blockade in lung cancer. Clones were sequenced by immunoSEQ multiplex PCR, and TCRdb holds only the in-frame ones, with some missing. Of about 72,000 clones in the sample, about four fifths are singletons; the top ten hold less than 5%. Sequencing was performed on peripheral blood, taken from a patient treated with radiotherapy plus ipilimumab. These receptors all come from a human donor with non-small cell lung cancer who had a partial response to radiotherapy plus ipilimumab. Each CDR3 is given with its conserved first and last residue. The D gene is left open where the match is weak. Part of the rows lack a size; the others show once, few, many or a class for expanded clones.

clone_size	cdr3_length	v_call	j_call	d_call	cdr3_aa	cdr3_nt
NA	16	TRBV10-1	TRBJ2-7	TRBD2	CASSESAGGPAYEQYF	TGCGCCAGCAGTGAGTCGGCGGGAGGGCCTGCCTACGAGCAGTACTTC
NA	15	TRBV2	TRBJ2-5	NA	CASSDDKGIIETQYF	TGTGCCAGCAGTGATGACAAGGGGATCATCGAGACCCAGTACTTC
NA	13	TRBV29-1	TRBJ1-1	NA	CSVEPLGGTEAFF	TGCAGCGTTGAACCTCTTGGAGGGACTGAAGCTTTCTTT
NA	15	TRBV5-4	TRBJ2-2	TRBD2	CASSSRTSEAGELFF	TGTGCCAGCAGCTCCAGGACTAGCGAGGCCGGGGAGCTGTTTTTT
NA	12	TRBV28	TRBJ2-5	NA	CASNGGEETQYF	TGTGCCAGCAACGGAGGGGAAGAGACCCAGTACTTC
NA	18	TRBV9	TRBJ2-3	TRBD2	CASSVGTSGRANTDTQYF	TGTGCCAGCAGCGTAGGAACTAGCGGGAGAGCAAATACAGATACGCAGTATTTT
once	13	TRBV10-2	TRBJ1-5	NA	CASSEGGNQPQHF	TGCGCCAGCAGTGAGGGCGGGAATCAGCCCCAGCATTTT
NA	14	TRBV5-8	TRBJ2-7	TRBD1	CASSFGTGANEQYF	TGTGCCAGCAGTTTTGGGACAGGGGCAAACGAGCAGTACTTC
NA	15	TRBV6-1	TRBJ2-3	TRBD1	CASSLTGTVTDTQYF	TGTGCCAGCAGCCTAACCGGGACAGTTACAGATACGCAGTATTTT
NA	16	TRBV7-3	TRBJ2-1	NA	CASSPVSRDIVNEQFF	TGTGCCAGCAGCCCCGTTTCGCGGGATATAGTAAATGAGCAGTTCTTC
NA	16	TRBV15	TRBJ2-3	TRBD2	CATSRGGGKGTDTQYF	TGTGCCACCAGCAGAGGGGGAGGGAAAGGGACAGATACGCAGTATTTT
NA	15	TRBV30	TRBJ1-4	TRBD1	CAWSAGQGFGEKLFF	TGTGCCTGGAGCGCCGGACAGGGCTTCGGGGAAAAACTGTTTTTT
NA	16	TRBV15	TRBJ2-7	TRBD2	CATSRDVVLADYEQYF	TGTGCCACCAGCAGAGATGTGGTACTAGCGGACTACGAGCAGTACTTC
NA	15	TRBV5-1	TRBJ2-3	TRBD2	CASSLGLAGVDTQYF	TGCGCCAGCAGCTTGGGCCTAGCGGGAGTAGATACGCAGTATTTT
once	15	TRBV5-5	TRBJ2-3	NA	CASSFIGTSTDTQYF	TGTGCCAGCAGCTTTATTGGGACTTCCACAGATACGCAGTATTTT
once	12	TRBV7-9	TRBJ2-7	NA	CASSIDSAKEYF	TGTGCCAGCAGTATCGACAGTGCAAAGGAGTACTTC
NA	14	TRBV7-9	TRBJ1-2	NA	CASSPDGGSGGYTF	TGTGCCAGCAGCCCAGACGGGGGAAGTGGCGGCTACACCTTC
few	14	TRBV11-2	TRBJ2-1	NA	CASSYGVGYNEQFF	TGTGCCAGCAGCTACGGGGTTGGCTACAATGAGCAGTTCTTC
NA	15	TRBV2	TRBJ1-5	NA	CASSEARPGGQPQHF	TGTGCCAGCAGTGAAGCCAGGCCGGGGGGTCAGCCCCAGCATTTT
NA	16	TRBV10-3	TRBJ2-2	TRBD2	CAISESTSGSAGELFF	TGTGCCATCAGTGAGTCGACTAGCGGGAGCGCCGGGGAGCTGTTTTTT
NA	15	TRBV28	TRBJ2-7	NA	CASRLSTTSSYEQYF	TGTGCCAGCAGACTCTCGACTACTTCCTCCTACGAGCAGTACTTC
NA	17	TRBV11-3	TRBJ2-2	NA	CASSLDGTGINTGELFF	TGTGCCAGCAGCTTAGACGGGACTGGGATCAACACCGGGGAGCTGTTTTTT